This T cell receptor (beta chain) was sequenced in a study of T cells in Graves' hyperthyroidism and ophthalmopathy. This clonotype was picked up many times. There are 15 residues in the CDR3. CDR1 is GTSNPN, CDR2 SVGIG, per germline (reference sequence). Trimming cost V 0 bases and J 4 bases; bases outside gene matches: 5. Template material for amplifying TCR beta CDR3 regions consisted of RNA transcripts. Carried out on the TCR CDR3, a first-round RT-PCR used the HTBI primer set. TCRdb re-derived calls from the multiplex PCR reads in MiXCR, one entry per CDR3 protein. This sample has 550,000 to 800,000 distinct CDR3 sequences, with about a sixth found just once.

This chain uses TRBV30 with TRBJ2-2, with TRBD2 matching over 7 bases. The sequence derives from a man in his late teens or twenties with Graves' hyperthyroidism. The sample comprised blood. In DNA form, the CDR3 reads TGTGCCTGGAGTGTACGAGCGGGGCTCACCGGGGAGCTGTTTTTT. This codes for CAWSVRAGLTGELFF. The whole variable domain, remainder taken from reference TRBV30 and TRBJ2-2, is SQTIHQWPATLVQPVGSPLSLECTVEGTSNPNLYWYRQAAGRGLQLLFYSVGIGQISSEVPQNLSASRPQDRQFILSSKKLLLSDSGFYLCAWSVRAGLTGELFFGEGSRLTVL.